This TCR beta chain originates from a study of vaccination effects on CD4 cells after COVID-19. As for the study in general: Post-vaccine sampling occurred a median 72 days after the second dose.

Note on this clone: What it binds is unknown.

Clones were sequenced by immunoSEQ multiplex PCR, and TCRdb holds only the in-frame ones, with some missing. The sample contains tens of thousands of clones, roughly 73% of which appear only once. At the end of 9 to 11 days of culture, CD4+ T cells were isolated. Of the BNT162b2 and mRNA-1273 vaccines, participants received two doses of one or the other. Germline CDR1 and CDR2: SEHNR and FQNEAQ (reference sequence). The CDR3 runs to 14 residues. The V end was cut by 5 bases, the J end by 4 bases, with 13 bases between. The chain links TRBV7-9 to TRBJ2-3; D is perhaps TRBD2 (6 bases). The source of this sequence is a human donor who received a COVID-19 vaccine. Sequenced here: CD4+ T cells from PBMCs cultured without peptide, sampled after COVID-19 vaccination. The CDR3 is CASSPARDSDTQYF. DNA for the CDR3: TGTGCCAGCAGCCCGGCGAGGGACTCAGATACGCAGTATTTT.